A single sample gave rise to the 10 T cell receptor beta chains below, sequenced in a study of blood T cell repertoires in COVID-19. Method: immunoSEQ multiplex PCR; TCRdb's copy keeps in-frame clones and lacks some. Here the sample spans hundreds of thousands of clones, about nine tenths being singletons. Sequences were obtained from PBMCs or T cells enriched from blood (not recorded which). These receptors all come from a man aged 60 to 69 who had recovered from COVID-19.

This clone appeared a few times. The chain has TRBV5-4 and TRBJ1-1; D gene unclear. The germline V and J ends were trimmed by 0 bases and 4 bases, with 7 bases remaining between them. This CDR3 is 13 amino acids long. Germline CDR1 and CDR2: SGHNT and YYREEE (reference sequence). CDR3 coding DNA: TGTGCCAGCAGCTTGGTGCGCACCACTGAAGCTTTCTTT. It encodes CASSLVRTTEAFF.

The chain uses TRBV19 and TRBJ2-1; TRBD1 matches at 9 bases. The junction had 13 bases not matched to a gene; V was cut back by 0 bases and J by 7 bases. The CDR3 is 18 amino acids. The V gene's germline CDR1 is LNHDA and CDR2 SQIVND (reference sequence). The CDR3 DNA sequence: TGTGCCAGTAGTATAGAGGGGACAGGGCTGGGTTTAGGGAATGAGCAGTTCTTC. This sequence encodes CASSIEGTGLGLGNEQFF.

The CDR3 DNA reads as TGCGCCAGCAGCTCCGACAGGGGCCGTACGGGCTACACCTTC. It translates to CASSSDRGRTGYTF. This chain links TRBV5-1 with TRBJ1-2; 8 bases agree with TRBD1. Germline values: CDR1 SGHRS, CDR2 YFSETQ. V was pared by 3 bases and J by 8 bases, with 9 bases of the junction left unmatched. This CDR3 is built from 14 residues.

The chain recombines TRBV4-1 with TRBJ2-3, with D unresolved. Germline V lookup: CDR1 MGHRA, CDR2 YSYEKL. V lost 1 base and J 4 bases, leaving 15 bases between the germline ends. The CDR3 length is 16 residues. CDR3 protein: CASSQVGASFADTQYF. The CDR3 DNA reads as TGCGCCAGCAGCCAAGTAGGAGCATCATTTGCAGATACGCAGTATTTT.

This chain uses TRBV5-1 with TRBJ2-4; D perhaps matches TRBD1 (5 bases). Trimming stripped 4 bases from V and 6 bases from J, with 14 bases between. Germline-derived CDR1 and CDR2 are SGHRS and YFSETQ. This CDR3 has 14 residues. Here the CDR3 DNA reads TGCGCCAGCAGCAAAGCAGGGTCGGGAAACATTCAGTACTTC. It codes for CASSKAGSGNIQYF.

The table lists this clone with a few counts. The chain joins TRBV6-5 to TRBJ2-3; TRBD1 matches 7 bases. This CDR3 is built from 12 residues. CDR1 is MNHEY and CDR2 is SVGAGI in the germline V gene. V was clipped by 8 bases and J by 5 bases; unmatched bases: 4. CDR3 sequence reads: CASRAGGDTQYF. CDR3 in DNA: TGTGCCAGCCGCGCAGGGGGAGATACGCAGTATTTT.

The chain uses TRBV11-3 and TRBJ2-1; D is ambiguous. CDR1 and CDR2 from the germline V gene are SGHNT and YENEEA. The CDR3 spans 16 residues. V lost 2 bases and J 1 base, leaving 12 bases between the germline ends. The CDR3 bases are TGTGCCAGCAGCTTACGAGTCAGCGCATCCTACAATGAGCAGTTCTTC. Translated: CASSLRVSASYNEQFF.

This clone was picked up one time. J is TRBJ2-7 and V is TRBV23-1; possible D gene TRBD1, 5 bases. TRBV23-1 is annotated as an ORF whose role is uncertain. The V end lost 0 bases, the J end lost 5 bases, and 11 bases lay between the germline ends. The CDR3 is 14 residues long. Here the CDR3 DNA reads TGCGCCAGCAGTCAATCACCCGACAGCAACGAGCAGTACTTC. Residues: CASSQSPDSNEQYF.

The CDR3 is CASSLARGRVGGYTF. CDR3 sequence (DNA): TGTGCCAGCAGCTTAGCGCGGGGGCGCGTAGGTGGCTACACCTTC. The chain uses TRBV7-9 and TRBJ1-2; the D gene is possibly TRBD1 (6 bases). The CDR3 is 15 residues long. In germline, CDR1 is SEHNR, CDR2 FQNEAQ (reference sequence). The V gene lost 0 bases and the J gene lost 7 bases, with 15 bases spanning the gap.

The chain couples TRBV5-8 to TRBJ2-5; the match to TRBD1 covers 9 bases. Germline CDR1 is SGHTS and CDR2 is YDEGEE. V lost 1 base, J lost 4 bases, and 2 bases stayed unmatched. CDR3 length equals 14 residues. In DNA, the CDR3 is TGTGCCAGCAGCTTGCGGACAGGGGTAGAGACCCAGTACTTC. Protein: CASSLRTGVETQYF. Based on the CDR3 plus reference TRBV5-8 and TRBJ2-5, the full variable domain is EAGVTQSPTHLIKTRGQQATLRCSPISGHTSVYWYQQALGLGLQFLLWYDEGEERNRGNFPPRFSGRQFPNYSSELNVNALELEDSALYLCASSLRTGVETQYFGPGTRLLVL.